Presented here are 20 T cell receptor beta chains from one specimen sequenced in a study of blood T cell repertoires in COVID-19. Profiled with immunoSEQ multiplex PCR; TCRdb holds only in-frame clones, not every one. The data show 350,000 to 400,000 clones, with 88% seen just once and around 0.95% held by the top ten. The specimen was PBMCs or T cells enriched from blood (not recorded which). The receptors were sampled from a woman aged 30 to 39 with acute COVID-19.

This clone was detected once. The rearrangement uses TRBV7-9 and TRBJ1-1, with a possible D match to TRBD1 (6 bases). Germline loops: CDR1 SEHNR, CDR2 FQNEAQ (reference sequence). V was clipped by 1 base and J by 8 bases, with 8 bases between them. The CDR3 runs to 12 residues. DNA of the CDR3: TGTGCCAGCAGCTTAGACAGGGACGAAGCTTTCTTT. Translation: CASSLDRDEAFF.

The gene calls are TRBV29-1 and TRBJ2-3, with D maybe TRBD2 (6 bases). V shed 3 bases and J shed 2 bases, with 15 bases lying between them. Germline-derived CDR1 and CDR2 are SQVTM and ANQGSEA. CDR3 length: 15 residues. CDR3 sequence: CSVEEGRVNTDTQYF. The CDR3 DNA sequence: TGCAGCGTTGAGGAGGGCAGGGTTAACACAGATACGCAGTATTTT.

The V call is TRBV4-3, the J call TRBJ1-1, with a tentative D call TRBD1 (5 bases). V shed 1 base and J shed 4 bases, with 16 bases lying between them. The CDR3 extends over 16 amino acids. From germline, CDR1 is LGHNA and CDR2 YSLEER. The DNA of the CDR3 is TGCGCCAGCAGCCAAGTCTTAGCAGGGAGGGCCACTGAAGCTTTCTTT. This translates into CASSQVLAGRATEAFF.

V is TRBV25-1 and J is TRBJ2-2; 10 nucleotides align to TRBD2. The junction had 1 base not matched to a gene; V was cut back by 11 bases and J by 4 bases. The CDR3 loop spans 12 amino acids. Germline V gene sequence: CDR1 MGHDK, CDR2 SYGVNS. The CDR3 coding sequence is TGTGCCGGACTAGCGGCCACCGGGGAGCTGTTTTTT. Translation gives CAGLAATGELFF.

V is TRBV10-3 and J is TRBJ1-4, with TRBD1 matching 7 bases. The CDR3 sequence is 13 residues long. After removal of 10 bases from V and 4 bases from J, the junction contained 6 bases not matched to a gene. Germline V gene sequence: CDR1 ENHRY, CDR2 SYGVKD. CDR3 sequence: CASRDSLNEKLFF. In DNA, the CDR3 is TGTGCCAGCCGGGACAGCCTTAATGAAAAACTGTTTTTT.

The rearrangement links TRBV29-1 to TRBJ2-2, with a possible D match to TRBD2 (6 bases). Between the trimmed V and J ends, which lost 5 bases and 6 bases, there was a span of 10 bases. CDR1 and CDR2 from the germline V gene are SQVTM and ANQGSEA. This CDR3 region has 12 residues. This CDR3 is CSVSLAPGELFF. The CDR3 DNA sequence: TGCAGCGTTTCACTAGCCCCCGGGGAGCTGTTTTTT.

J is TRBJ2-7 and V is TRBV11-2, with D maybe TRBD1 (5 bases). The ends were cut back, 1 base at V and 3 bases at J, with 10 bases in the middle. The CDR3 consists of 14 residues. Germline V CDR1 and CDR2: SGHAT, FQNNGV. The CDR3 loop reads CASSLVVGDYEQYF. As DNA, the CDR3 is TGTGCCAGCAGCTTAGTGGTAGGGGACTACGAGCAGTACTTC.

V gene TRBV4-2 combines with J gene TRBJ2-1, with D possibly matching TRBD2 (5 bases). This CDR3 has 14 residues. V lost 4 bases and J 8 bases, leaving 15 bases between the germline ends. Germline CDR1 is LGHNA and CDR2 is YNFKEQ. Here the CDR3 reads CASSPRTGGYEQFF. The CDR3 DNA is TGTGCCAGCAGCCCCCGGACTGGAGGCTATGAGCAGTTCTTC.

The CDR3 reads CASSYFHGGDQPQHF. The CDR3 nucleotides read TGTGCCAGCAGTTACTTCCACGGCGGGGATCAGCCCCAGCATTTT. This chain links TRBV6-2 or TRBV6-3 with TRBJ1-5; D not resolved. The CDR3 is 15 residues long. The ends were cut back, 1 base at V and 5 bases at J, with 12 bases in the middle. Germline CDR1 and CDR2: MNHEY and SVGEGT.

The chain carries TRBV15 and TRBJ1-2; possibly TRBD1 for D (6 bases). The CDR3 spans 15 residues. Trimming removed 5 bases at V and 5 bases at J, with 18 bases between. Germline values: CDR1 LNHNV, CDR2 YYDKDF (reference sequence). CDR3 in DNA: TGTGCCACCAGCCCTGGGAGGGGGAAAGGGTATGGCTACACCTTC. It codes for CATSPGRGKGYGYTF.

This chain joins TRBV6-6 and TRBJ1-1, with D tentatively TRBD1 (5 bases). Germline-derived CDR1 and CDR2 are MNHNY and SVGAGI (reference sequence). Trimming took 7 bases from V and 5 from J, leaving 17 bases between them. This CDR3 has 14 residues. The CDR3 region has the DNA TGTGCCAGCATAAAGGGACTAGTAAATACTGAAGCTTTCTTT. Translation gives CASIKGLVNTEAFF.

Note on this clone: Additional DNA sequences in this sample encode the identical CDR3. The chain couples TRBV6-4 to TRBJ1-2, with a possible D match to TRBD1 (5 bases). The CDR3 runs to 14 residues. In germline, CDR1 is MRHNA, CDR2 SNTAGT. V was shortened by 6 bases and J by 2 bases, with 13 bases between the two germline ends. CDR3 residues: CASSPTGGNYGYTF. CDR3 DNA sequence: TGTGCCAGCAGCCCCACGGGGGGGAACTATGGCTACACCTTC.

This clone turned up a few times. The chain combines TRBV12-3 or TRBV12-4 with TRBJ1-2; D perhaps matches TRBD1 (5 bases). The V gene lost 3 bases and the J gene lost 8 bases, with 10 bases spanning the gap. There are 12 residues in the CDR3. The chain's CDR3 is CASSLEQAGYTF. The CDR3 DNA sequence: TGTGCCAGCAGTTTGGAACAGGCCGGCTACACCTTC.

This chain joins TRBV2 and TRBJ1-2, with a possible D match to TRBD1 (6 bases). V lost 5 bases and J lost 2, with 12 bases in between. Germline CDR1 is SNHLY and CDR2 is FYNNEI. CDR3 length: 14 amino acids. The CDR3 reads CASSPQGINYGYTF. CDR3 coding DNA: TGTGCCAGCAGTCCTCAGGGGATCAACTATGGCTACACCTTC.

This clone was seen a handful of times. The rearrangement joins TRBV29-1 to TRBJ1-2; D gene uncertain. Germline assignment: CDR1 SQVTM and CDR2 ANQGSEA. V shed 6 bases and J shed 8 bases, with 16 bases lying between them. This CDR3 comprises 12 residues. In DNA form, the CDR3 reads TGCAGCGTCCTTAGGGCGGGTGGCGGCTACACCTTC. Amino acid sequence: CSVLRAGGGYTF. Drawing the rest from reference TRBV29-1 and TRBJ1-2, the complete variable domain is SAVISQKPSRDICQRGTSLTIQCQVDSQVTMMFWYRQQPGQSLTLIATANQGSEATYESGFVIDKFPISRPNLTFSTLTVSNMSPEDSSIYLCSVLRAGGGYTFGSGTRLTVV.

The V and J genes are TRBV18 and TRBJ1-2; D remains unclear. The ends were cut back, 1 base at V and 10 bases at J, with 10 bases in the middle. This CDR3 is 12 amino acids long. CDR1 is KGHSH and CDR2 is LQKENI in the germline V gene. The CDR3 loop is CASSPLNIDYTF. CDR3 sequence (DNA): TGTGCCAGCTCACCACTCAACATTGACTACACCTTC.

This chain connects TRBV4-2 to TRBJ2-2; D perhaps matches TRBD1 (6 bases). V was pared by 1 base and J by 6 bases, with 18 bases between. This CDR3 spans 17 amino acids. CDR1 is LGHNA, CDR2 YNFKEQ, per germline. The CDR3 DNA follows: TGTGCCAGCAGCCAAGCCAGGGGCCCTCTCAGCCCCGGGGAGCTGTTTTTT. Protein product: CASSQARGPLSPGELFF.

This chain connects TRBV6-4 to TRBJ2-1, with D maybe TRBD1 (6 bases). From germline, CDR1 is MRHNA and CDR2 SNTAGT. The CDR3 is 16 residues long. Trimming pared 6 bases from V and 2 bases from J, leaving 17 bases between. DNA for the CDR3: TGTGCCAGCAGCGAAGGGTACAGGGAAACCTACAATGAGCAGTTCTTC. Protein: CASSEGYRETYNEQFF.

This sequence joins TRBV7-9 and TRBJ2-6; D call uncertain. The CDR3 length is 16 residues. Per germline, CDR1 SEHNR and CDR2 FQNEAQ (reference sequence). V was shortened by 2 bases and J by 0 bases, with 8 bases between the two germline ends. This CDR3 reads CASSLSEVSGANVLTF. The CDR3 region has the DNA TGTGCCAGCAGCTTATCAGAGGTCTCTGGGGCCAACGTCCTGACTTTC.

The J gene is TRBJ1-2, the V gene TRBV5-1, with a weak D call TRBD1 (5 bases). Between the trimmed V and J ends, which lost 4 bases and 0 bases, there was a span of 19 bases. The germline CDR1 and CDR2 sequences are SGHRS and YFSETQ. The CDR3 totals 17 residues. CDR3 protein: CASSSTFRGSSNYGYTF. The DNA of the CDR3 is TGCGCCAGCAGCAGTACTTTTCGGGGGAGCTCTAACTATGGCTACACCTTC.